One and the same sample provided the 17 T cell receptor beta chains below, sequenced in a study of blood T cells in healthy people across ages (dated by TCRdb to 2014 to 2015). Libraries were made using 5' RACE. Sequencer: Illumina HiSeq 2500. The second PCR ran for roughly 7 to 11 cycles and used a J-beta primer mix along with a sample-barcoded 5' primer. TCRdb redid the processing of the public reads, applying fastp at Q25 and MiXCR, and retained in-frame beta chains. Rows are combined by CDR3 protein, so each entry shows the most common genes and DNA. The sample table holds about 700,000 distinct CDR3 sequences, of which 32% were seen once. 15% of the sample is in the top ten clones. Sequencing was performed on blood. Every receptor here comes from a woman of 80 years or more in good health. Donor details come from another sample of the same person, matched by shared clones.

The rearrangement joins TRBV19 to TRBJ1-5, with D unclear. The germline V and J ends were trimmed by 8 bases and 2 bases, with 13 bases remaining between them. This CDR3 is 14 amino acids long. Germline CDR1 and CDR2: LNHDA and SQIVND (reference sequence). DNA of the CDR3: TGTGCCAGTTCTGAGGGAAACGGCAATCAGCCCCAGCATTTT. It encodes CASSEGNGNQPQHF.

This chain links TRBV5-1 with TRBJ2-7, with TRBD1 as a possible D gene (6 bases). V was shortened by 0 bases and J by 6 bases, with 16 bases between the two germline ends. In germline, CDR1 is SGHRS, CDR2 YFSETQ. The length of the CDR3 is 15 residues. CDR3 in amino acids: CASSLAQGPSGEQYF. In nucleotides, the CDR3 is TGCGCCAGCAGCTTGGCTCAGGGGCCTAGTGGCGAGCAGTACTTC.

This clonotype was picked up many times. The rearrangement links TRBV11-2 to TRBJ2-1; a weak D match, TRBD1 (6 bases). Trimming shortened V by 5 bases and J by 2 bases, and 13 bases separated the two germline ends. This CDR3 comprises 15 residues. Germline V gives CDR1 SGHAT, CDR2 FQNNGV. The DNA for the CDR3 is TGTGCCAGCAGCGTCACAGGGTTTGCCTACAATGAGCAGTTCTTC. Protein product: CASSVTGFAYNEQFF.

This clonotype has ten or more counts. The genes are TRBV5-1 and TRBJ2-3; D not certain. The CDR3 runs 13 residues. Trimming stripped 2 bases from V and 4 bases from J, with 8 bases between. CDR1 SGHRS and CDR2 YFSETQ come from the germline V gene. The CDR3 here is CASSFVQSDTQYF. In nucleotides, the CDR3 is TGCGCCAGCAGCTTCGTCCAGTCAGATACGCAGTATTTT.

This clonotype was found many times. V gene TRBV28 combines with J gene TRBJ2-5, with D perhaps given as TRBD1 or TRBD2 (5 bases each). This CDR3 spans 14 amino acids. CDR1 and CDR2 from the germline V gene are MDHEN and SYDVKM. The V end was cut by 6 bases, the J end by 9 bases, with 20 bases between. The CDR3: CASRASGTSRAQYF. The CDR3 DNA is TGTGCCAGCAGGGCATCCGGGACCTCGAGGGCCCAGTACTTC.

This clonotype was counted ten times or more. The rearrangement joins TRBV9 to TRBJ2-1, with D perhaps matching TRBD2 (6 bases). CDR3 length: 15 amino acids. CDR1 and CDR2 (germline): SGDLS, YYNGEE. Trimming stripped 4 bases from V and 6 bases from J, with 17 bases between. As DNA, the CDR3 is TGTGCCAGCAGCCCGACCACCGTGGGGGGCAATGAGCAGTTCTTC. Protein sequence: CASSPTTVGGNEQFF. The variable domain in full, completed from reference TRBV9 and TRBJ2-1, reads DSGVTQTPKHLITATGQRVTLRCSPRSGDLSVYWYQQSLDQGLQFLIQYYNGEERAKGNILERFSAQQFPDLHSELNLSSLELGDSALYFCASSPTTVGGNEQFFGPGTRLTVL.

This clonotype was counted many times. In nucleotides, the CDR3 is TGCAGCCTTTTGGAGACGGAGACCCAGTACTTC. Amino acids: CSLLETETQYF. The chain is built from TRBV29-1 and TRBJ2-5, with D uncertain. Trimming removed 8 bases from V and 5 bases from J, with 12 bases in between. Germline-derived CDR1 and CDR2 are SQVTM and ANQGSEA. The CDR3 runs 11 residues.

The V and J genes are TRBV27 and TRBJ1-2, with 7 bases that match TRBD1. The CDR3 covers 13 residues. The trim removed 6 bases at V and 3 bases at J, leaving 4 bases unmatched. Germline V gives CDR1 MNHEY, CDR2 SMNVEV (reference sequence). In DNA, the CDR3 is TGTGCCAGCAGAGGCGGACAGGACTATGGCTACACCTTC. Protein product: CASRGGQDYGYTF.

This clonotype was counted only a few times. V is TRBV7-2 and J is TRBJ1-1; no reliable D call. Germline values: CDR1 SGHTA, CDR2 FQGNSA. V was clipped by 5 bases and J by 4 bases, with 11 bases between them. The CDR3 loop spans 13 amino acids. CDR3 region: CASSGLPSTEAFF. CDR3 nucleotide sequence: TGTGCCAGCAGCGGCCTGCCCTCCACTGAAGCTTTCTTT.

This clonotype appeared many times. The chain employs TRBV12-3 or TRBV12-4 and TRBJ1-1; TRBD1 is a possible D gene (6 bases). Trimming took 7 bases from V and 5 from J, leaving 17 bases between them. This CDR3 has 14 amino acids. DNA for the CDR3: TGTGCCAGCACCCTCTTTGGGGGCCAGACTGAAGCTTTCTTT. Encoded protein: CASTLFGGQTEAFF.

This clonotype was detected a few times. V gene TRBV7-6 combines with J gene TRBJ2-5; tentative D call: TRBD1 (8 bases). V was trimmed by 3 bases and J by 4 bases, leaving 15 bases between them. The CDR3 is made up of 15 amino acids. CDR1 is SGHVS and CDR2 is FNYEAQ in the germline V gene. The CDR3 region is CASSFTGGGGETQYF. The CDR3 bases are TGTGCCAGCAGCTTTACAGGGGGGGGTGGAGAGACCCAGTACTTC.

This clonotype was observed a handful of times. The chain is built from TRBV19 and TRBJ1-2; D unclear. In germline, CDR1 is LNHDA, CDR2 SQIVND (reference sequence). This CDR3 comprises 12 residues. Trimming cost V 9 bases and J 3 bases, with 11 bases left between them. The CDR3 here is CASLDGHYGYTF. CDR3 nucleotide sequence: TGTGCCAGCCTAGACGGCCACTATGGCTACACCTTC.

This clonotype came up a few times. The J gene is TRBJ1-6, the V gene TRBV12-3 or TRBV12-4; a weak D match, TRBD1 (6 bases). CDR3 size: 15 residues. V was shortened by 5 bases and J by 9 bases, with 17 bases between the two germline ends. The CDR3 sequence: CASSPGGGRGSPLHF. CDR3 DNA sequence: TGTGCCAGCAGTCCTGGGGGCGGACGGGGTTCACCCCTCCACTTT.

The chain employs TRBV7-8 and TRBJ2-5; D call uncertain. Near its end, the DNA agrees better with TRBJ2-7, so the J call may be wrong. The CDR3 contains 14 residues. CDR1 and CDR2 (germline): SGHVS, FQNEAQ. For the CDR3, the DNA is TGTGCCAGCAGCTTAGGGGTCAGTACCTACGAGCAGTACTTC. Amino acid sequence: CASSLGVSTYEQYF.

This clonotype was counted at least ten times. The rearrangement links TRBV3-1 to TRBJ2-5; tentatively, D is TRBD1 (7 bases). The CDR3 contains 16 residues. The V gene's germline CDR1 is LGHDT and CDR2 YNNKEL (reference sequence). Trimming left V 4 bases short and J 4 bases short, with 19 bases between. This CDR3 reads CASSPRQGGFRETQYF. As DNA, the CDR3 is TGTGCCAGCAGCCCTCGACAGGGAGGTTTCAGAGAGACCCAGTACTTC.

As to this clonotype: This may come from a read error, since a much larger clone is one base off. The V call is TRBV14, the J call TRBJ2-7; D might be TRBD1 (5 bases). CDR1 and CDR2 from the germline V gene are SGHDN and FVKESK. The CDR3 covers 15 residues. CDR3 sequence reads: CVSSQGARATYEQYF. Written as DNA, the CDR3 is TGTGTCAGCAGCCAAGGTGCCAGGGCGACCTACGAGCAGTACTTC.

The chain is built from TRBV7-2 and TRBJ2-7; 7 bases align to TRBD1. Losses at the gene ends were 4 bases for V and 2 bases for J; bases not matched to a gene: 8. CDR1 and CDR2 (germline): SGHTA, FQGNSA. CDR3 length: 15 amino acids. The CDR3 DNA is TGTGCCAGCAGCTCTTCTTCGACAGGGACCTACGAGCAGTACTTC. Its translation: CASSSSSTGTYEQYF.